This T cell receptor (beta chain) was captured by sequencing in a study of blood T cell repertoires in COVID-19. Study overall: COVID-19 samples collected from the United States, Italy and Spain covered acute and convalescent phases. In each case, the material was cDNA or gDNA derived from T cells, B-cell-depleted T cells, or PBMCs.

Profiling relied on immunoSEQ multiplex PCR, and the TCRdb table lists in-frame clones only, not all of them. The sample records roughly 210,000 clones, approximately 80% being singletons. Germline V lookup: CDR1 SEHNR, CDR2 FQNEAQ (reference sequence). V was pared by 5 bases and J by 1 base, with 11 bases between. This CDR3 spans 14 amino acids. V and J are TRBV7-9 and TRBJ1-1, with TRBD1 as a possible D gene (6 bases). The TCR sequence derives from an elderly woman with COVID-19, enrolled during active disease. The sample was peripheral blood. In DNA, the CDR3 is TGTGCCAGCAGCCCGTGGACAGAGAACACTGAAGCTTTCTTT. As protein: CASSPWTENTEAFF.